The T cell receptor beta chain under discussion was sequenced for a study of T-cell reconstitution after alpha-beta-depleted transplantation in children. A library of TCRbeta sequences, prepared with unique molecular identifiers, was generated. TCRdb redid the calling of the PCR reads with MiXCR, one entry per CDR3 protein. This sample carries 150,000 to 250,000 distinct CDR3 sequences, about 14% of them seen once, and the ten largest clones take about 13%. There are many counts of this clonotype. This TCR derives from a human donor who donated a stem cell graft to a child with acute lymphoblastic leukemia. This specimen consisted of PBMCs from the stem cell graft donor, obtained from the stem cell graft.

The CDR3 loop is CSAREREGKNEQFF. Written as DNA, the CDR3 is TGCAGTGCTAGAGAGCGGGAGGGCAAGAATGAGCAGTTCTTC. This chain links TRBV20-1 with TRBJ2-1; 9 positions match TRBD2. The CDR3 contains 14 residues. In germline, CDR1 is DFQATT, CDR2 SNEGSKA (reference sequence). V dropped 0 bases and J dropped 7; count of bases not matched to a gene: 4.